This passage covers 27 T cell receptor beta chains from one sample sequenced in a study of blood T cell repertoires in COVID-19. The protocol was immunoSEQ multiplex PCR, while the TCRdb copy is restricted to in-frame clones and leaves out a portion. The sample shows approximately 180,000 clones, about 72% of them seen only once. Sequenced material: PBMCs or T cells enriched from blood (not recorded which). Receptor source: a woman aged 45-65 years who had recovered from COVID-19.

This clone was counted only a few times. The chain employs TRBV14 and TRBJ2-1; TRBD1 matches at 7 bases. Per germline, CDR1 SGHDN and CDR2 FVKESK. The CDR3 extends over 15 amino acids. Trimming cost V 4 bases and J 2 bases; bases outside gene matches: 5. CDR3 protein: CASSLRDRPYNEQFF. The CDR3, as DNA: TGTGCCAGCAGCCTCCGGGACAGACCCTACAATGAGCAGTTCTTC.

This clone appeared once. V gene TRBV7-9 combines with J gene TRBJ1-3; D unresolved. CDR1 SEHNR and CDR2 FQNEAQ come from the germline V gene (reference sequence). Trimming took off 3 bases at V and 2 bases at J, with 8 bases between the two ends. The CDR3 length is 14 residues. The CDR3: CASSFEGTGNTIYF. CDR3 nucleotides: TGTGCCAGCAGCTTTGAGGGCACTGGAAACACCATATATTTT.

The genes are TRBV4-2 and TRBJ2-1; 8 bases are a match to TRBD1. The germline V gene has CDR1 LGHNA and CDR2 YNFKEQ. Trimming at V came to 7 bases and at J to 3 bases, leaving 5 bases not matched to a gene. This CDR3 comprises 14 residues. DNA of the CDR3: TGTGCCAGCACCGGACAGGGTTTCTACAATGAGCAGTTCTTC. Its protein product is CASTGQGFYNEQFF.

With regard to this clone: The sample has other DNA sequences that encode this CDR3 too. This chain links TRBV28 with TRBJ2-7; a weak D match, TRBD2 (7 bases). There are 13 residues in the CDR3. Germline V gene sequence: CDR1 MDHEN, CDR2 SYDVKM. Between the trimmed V and J ends, which lost 5 bases and 2 bases, there was a span of 10 bases. The CDR3 nucleotides are TGTGCCAGCAGTGGCGGGGGCACCTACGAGCAGTACTTC. This translates into CASSGGGTYEQYF.

The chain has TRBV30 and TRBJ2-1; TRBD2 aligns across 10 bases. This CDR3 comprises 15 residues. V gave up 5 bases and J gave up 4 bases; unmatched junction bases: 8. Germline V CDR1 and CDR2: GTSNPN, SVGIG (reference sequence). CDR3 in amino acids: CAWGIAGGPYNEQFF. The CDR3 DNA follows: TGTGCCTGGGGAATAGCGGGAGGCCCATACAATGAGCAGTTCTTC.

The rearrangement links TRBV3-1 (or the pseudogene TRBV3-2) to TRBJ1-2; a weak D match, TRBD1 (6 bases). The V end was cut by 1 base, the J end by 5 bases, with 8 bases between. This CDR3 is built from 13 residues. CDR1 LGHDT and CDR2 YNNKEL come from the germline V gene (reference sequence). The CDR3 nucleotides read TGTGCCAGCAGCCAAGTACAGGGTTATGGCTACACCTTC. This sequence encodes CASSQVQGYGYTF.

This chain uses TRBV15 with TRBJ1-1, with D possibly being TRBD1 (6 bases). The V end lost 1 base, the J end lost 0 bases, and 12 bases lay between the germline ends. The CDR3 covers 16 residues. The germline gives CDR1 LNHNV, CDR2 YYDKDF (reference sequence). The CDR3 DNA sequence: TGTGCCACCAGCAGAGGCCCAGGGGCCTTGAACACTGAAGCTTTCTTT. The encoded protein is CATSRGPGALNTEAFF.

V and J are TRBV11-1 and TRBJ2-7; 7 bases align to TRBD2. CDR1 and CDR2 from the germline V gene are SGHAT and FQDESV (reference sequence). Losses at the gene ends were 3 bases for V and 3 bases for J; bases not matched to a gene: 5. The CDR3 is made up of 14 amino acids. The CDR3 here is CASSFEASGYEQYF. CDR3 DNA: TGTGCCAGCAGCTTTGAGGCTAGCGGCTACGAGCAGTACTTC.

The chain combines TRBV7-9 with TRBJ2-3; 8 bases match TRBD2. This CDR3 is built from 14 residues. V shed 6 bases, J shed 2 bases, and the junction held 4 bases outside the gene matches. The V gene's germline CDR1 is SEHNR and CDR2 FQNEAQ (reference sequence). The CDR3 reads CASRRAGATDTQYF. The CDR3, as DNA: TGTGCCAGCAGAAGAGCGGGGGCCACAGATACGCAGTATTTT. Full variable domain (remainder filled in from reference TRBV7-9 and TRBJ2-3): DTGVSQNPRHKITKRGQNVTFRCDPISEHNRLYWYRQTLGQGPEFLTYFQNEAQLEKSRLLSDRFSAERPKGSFSTLEIQRTEQGDSAMYLCASRRAGATDTQYFGPGTRLTVL.

The J gene is TRBJ2-7, the V gene TRBV5-1; 14 positions agree with TRBD2. V trimming: 4 bases; J trimming: 1 base; junction bases outside the gene matches: 10. Per germline, CDR1 SGHRS and CDR2 YFSETQ. This CDR3 is built from 18 residues. The CDR3 DNA sequence: TGCGCCAGCAGCATTCCCGGACTAGCGGGAGGTTGGTCCTACGAGCAGTACTTC. The encoded protein is CASSIPGLAGGWSYEQYF.

The rearrangement joins TRBV6-5 to TRBJ1-3; possible D gene TRBD1, 5 bases. V gave up 6 bases and J gave up 4 bases, with 16 bases separating them. CDR3 length: 15 amino acids. Germline V gene lookup returns CDR1 MNHEY and CDR2 SVGAGI. CDR3 region: CASSRTGLVGNTIYF. The CDR3 DNA reads as TGTGCCAGCAGCCGAACGGGACTAGTAGGAAACACCATATATTTT.

V is TRBV12-3 or TRBV12-4 and J is TRBJ1-3; possibly TRBD1 for D (6 bases). The CDR3 contains 13 residues. V lost 8 bases and J 2 bases, leaving 10 bases between the germline ends. As DNA, the CDR3 is TGTGCCAGCCGCCAGGGGCCTGGAAACACCATATATTTT. It specifies CASRQGPGNTIYF.

The J gene is TRBJ2-2, the V gene TRBV7-2; TRBD2 might be the D (6 bases). Looked up from germline, CDR1 is SGHTA and CDR2 is FQGNSA. The CDR3 spans 16 residues. Trimming removed 2 bases from V and 5 bases from J, with 15 bases in between. For the CDR3, the DNA is TGTGCCAGCAGCTTACAAGCCGGGGGAGTAACCGGGGAGCTGTTTTTT. Its protein is CASSLQAGGVTGELFF.

The chain has TRBV4-3 and TRBJ2-1, with D possibly matching TRBD2 (5 bases). Trimming cost V 0 bases and J 2 bases, with 8 bases left between them. CDR1 and CDR2 (germline): LGHNA, YSLEER. CDR3 size: 15 residues. The CDR3, as DNA: TGCGCCAGCAGCCAAGAGCGGGCGGCCTACAATGAGCAGTTCTTC. It translates to CASSQERAAYNEQFF.

The V gene is TRBV19, the J gene TRBJ2-3, with 10 bases aligning to TRBD1. The J segment lost 3 bases and the V segment lost 10 bases, leaving 10 bases of the junction unmatched. Germline values: CDR1 LNHDA, CDR2 SQIVND (reference sequence). The CDR3 covers 15 residues. The CDR3 loop is CATRGTGVQTDTQYF. As DNA, the CDR3 is TGTGCCACGAGAGGGACAGGGGTCCAAACAGATACGCAGTATTTT.

Written as DNA, the CDR3 is TGCAGCGTTGAAGGGACAGGGGTTCCTGAAGCTTTCTTT. Its translation: CSVEGTGVPEAFF. The rearrangement uses TRBV29-1 and TRBJ1-1, with 9 nucleotides matching TRBD1. CDR1 and CDR2 (germline): SQVTM, ANQGSEA. After removal of 1 base from V and 6 bases from J, the junction contained 3 bases not matched to a gene. The CDR3 runs to 13 residues.

This chain connects TRBV19 to TRBJ2-7; TRBD2 matches at 8 bases. The junction had 9 bases not matched to a gene; V was cut back by 7 bases and J by 4 bases. This CDR3 is 14 amino acids long. Looked up from germline, CDR1 is LNHDA and CDR2 is SQIVND (reference sequence). This CDR3 reads CASKRVASGYEQYF. The CDR3 DNA reads as TGTGCCAGTAAGCGCGTGGCTAGCGGGTACGAGCAGTACTTC.

The chain combines TRBV28 with TRBJ2-7; D is perhaps TRBD1 (6 bases). The germline V gene encodes CDR1 MDHEN and CDR2 SYDVKM. Trimming shortened V by 9 bases and J by 12 bases, and 21 bases separated the two germline ends. This CDR3 comprises 12 residues. CDR3 coding DNA: TGTGCCAGTCTAGGATTCTTGGGGGACACGTACTTC. Its translation is CASLGFLGDTYF.

The CDR3 nucleotides are TGTGCCAGCAGTTTCGCTAGCTATGGCACAGATACGCAGTATTTT. Residues: CASSFASYGTDTQYF. The chain recombines TRBV27 with TRBJ2-3; D may be TRBD2 (5 bases). The CDR3 spans 15 residues. Germline V gives CDR1 MNHEY, CDR2 SMNVEV (reference sequence). Trimming cost V 3 bases and J 1 base, with 11 bases left between them.

The rearrangement links TRBV15 to TRBJ1-1; 8 bases match TRBD1. The CDR3 is 15 amino acids. The ends lost 4 bases at V and 3 bases at J; junction bases unmatched: 7. In germline, CDR1 is LNHNV, CDR2 YYDKDF (reference sequence). The CDR3 spells CATSTRTGRDTEAFF. In DNA form, the CDR3 reads TGTGCCACCAGCACCCGGACAGGGAGGGACACTGAAGCTTTCTTT.

The rearrangement links TRBV7-9 to TRBJ2-4; D remains unclear. With 5 bases removed from V and 0 bases from J, the gap between germline ends came to 17 bases. The CDR3 runs 17 residues. Germline values: CDR1 SEHNR, CDR2 FQNEAQ (reference sequence). In nucleotides, the CDR3 is TGTGCCAGCAGCACACGAACAGAACAGCTAGCCAAAAACATTCAGTACTTC. It is translated as CASSTRTEQLAKNIQYF. The whole variable domain, remainder taken from reference TRBV7-9 and TRBJ2-4, is DTGVSQNPRHKITKRGQNVTFRCDPISEHNRLYWYRQTLGQGPEFLTYFQNEAQLEKSRLLSDRFSAERPKGSFSTLEIQRTEQGDSAMYLCASSTRTEQLAKNIQYFGAGTRLSVL.

The chain recombines TRBV7-3 with TRBJ2-2; 7 positions match TRBD1. With V trimmed by 5 bases and J by 6 bases, 12 bases remained unmatched. Germline V gene data show CDR1 as SGHTA and CDR2 as FQGTGA. The CDR3 sequence is 16 residues long. CDR3 sequence (DNA): TGTGCCAGCAGCGCCGTCACAGGGGCCGGCGCCGGGGAGCTGTTTTTT. It codes for CASSAVTGAGAGELFF.

This chain uses TRBV10-2 with TRBJ2-7, with D tentatively TRBD2 (5 bases). The CDR3 has 15 residues. The V and J ends lost 4 bases and 2 bases respectively, with 15 bases between them. From germline, CDR1 is WSHSY and CDR2 SAAADI. The CDR3 is CASSGPPRGAYEQYF. The CDR3 DNA is TGCGCCAGCAGTGGACCCCCACGGGGTGCCTACGAGCAGTACTTC.

The chain has TRBV5-8 and TRBJ2-1; 12 nucleotides align to TRBD2. The CDR3 spans 15 residues. Germline V gene data show CDR1 as SGHTS and CDR2 as YDEGEE. The V segment lost 5 bases and the J segment 7 bases; nucleotides outside the gene matches: 7. The CDR3 nucleotides are TGTGCCAGCAGGTTGAGACTAGCGGGAGTGAATGAGCAGTTCTTC. Its translation: CASRLRLAGVNEQFF.

The chain recombines TRBV12-3 or TRBV12-4 with TRBJ2-7; D gene ambiguous. This CDR3 has 13 residues. V was shortened by 3 bases and J by 2 bases, with 8 bases between the two germline ends. The CDR3 loop reads CASSFAETYEQYF. Here the CDR3 DNA reads TGTGCCAGCAGTTTTGCGGAGACCTACGAGCAGTACTTC.

This chain links TRBV5-1 with TRBJ2-1; TRBD1 agrees at 7 bases. Germline V gives CDR1 SGHRS, CDR2 YFSETQ. The junction had 6 bases not matched to a gene; V was cut back by 0 bases and J by 6 bases. The length of the CDR3 is 15 residues. Written as DNA, the CDR3 is TGCGCCAGCAGCTTGGGACAGGGAACGATCAATGAGCAGTTCTTC. Translating gives CASSLGQGTINEQFF.

The chain joins TRBV7-7 to TRBJ2-3; D may be TRBD1 (6 bases). This CDR3 is built from 14 residues. CDR1 is SSHAT, CDR2 FNYEAQ, per germline (reference sequence). Trimming took off 3 bases at V and 0 bases at J, with 7 bases between the two ends. The CDR3 loop reads CASSFGTSTDTQYF. CDR3 nucleotides: TGTGCCAGCAGCTTCGGGACAAGCACAGATACGCAGTATTTT. Full variable domain (remainder filled in from reference TRBV7-7 and TRBJ2-3): GAGVSQSPRYKVTKRGQDVTLRCDPISSHATLYWYQQALGQGPEFLTYFNYEAQPDKSGLPSDRFSAERPEGSISTLTIQRTEQRDSAMYRCASSFGTSTDTQYFGPGTRLTVL.